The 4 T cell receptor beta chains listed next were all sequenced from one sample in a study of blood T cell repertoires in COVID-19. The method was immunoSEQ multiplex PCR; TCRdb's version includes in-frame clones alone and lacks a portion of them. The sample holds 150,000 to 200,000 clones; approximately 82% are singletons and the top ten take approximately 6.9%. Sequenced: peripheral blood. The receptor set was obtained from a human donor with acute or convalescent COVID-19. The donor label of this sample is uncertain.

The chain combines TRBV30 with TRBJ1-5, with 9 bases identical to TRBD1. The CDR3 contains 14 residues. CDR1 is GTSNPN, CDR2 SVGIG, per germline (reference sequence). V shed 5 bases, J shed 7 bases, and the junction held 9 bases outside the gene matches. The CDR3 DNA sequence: TGTGCCTGGTCCCTGGGACAGGGAGGCCAGCCCCAGCATTTT. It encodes CAWSLGQGGQPQHF.

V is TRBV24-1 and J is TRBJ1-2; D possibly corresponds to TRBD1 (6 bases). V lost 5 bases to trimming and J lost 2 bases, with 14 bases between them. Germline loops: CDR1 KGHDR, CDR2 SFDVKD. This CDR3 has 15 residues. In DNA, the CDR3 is TGTGCCACCAGTGGCGCCAGGGGTGGAAACTATGGCTACACCTTC. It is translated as CATSGARGGNYGYTF.

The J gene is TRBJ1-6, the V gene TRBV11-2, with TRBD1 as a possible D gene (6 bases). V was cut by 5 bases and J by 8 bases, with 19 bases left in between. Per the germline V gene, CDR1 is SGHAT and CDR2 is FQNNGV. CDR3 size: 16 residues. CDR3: CASSPYEGVFDSPLHF. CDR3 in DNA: TGTGCCAGCAGCCCATATGAGGGGGTTTTCGATTCACCCCTCCACTTT.

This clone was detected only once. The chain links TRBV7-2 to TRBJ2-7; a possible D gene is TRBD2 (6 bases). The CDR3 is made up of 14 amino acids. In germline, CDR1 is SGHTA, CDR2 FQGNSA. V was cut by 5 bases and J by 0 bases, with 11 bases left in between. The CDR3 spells CASSATSSSYEQYF. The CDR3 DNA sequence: TGTGCCAGCAGCGCGACTAGTAGCTCCTACGAGCAGTACTTC.